This T cell receptor beta chain was sequenced in a study of cytomegalovirus exposure and HLA in healthy donors. As for the study in general: A prior study identified 117 million unique TCR beta sequences from some 180 million T cells. Findings and limits, study-wide: In a later analysis, the majority of CMV-associated beta chains seemingly showed HLA restriction. According to the study, 180 or so TCR beta chains were cytomegalovirus-associated.

Vbeta (60) and Jbeta (13) primers were used in the PCR. Original methodology: It was a later analysis that counted roughly 80 million unique TCR beta chains, of which approximately 9.9 million were shared. Profiled with immunoSEQ multiplex PCR; TCRdb holds only in-frame clones, not every one. V, J and clone size were drawn from that table, and D and trimming were deduced from the DNA. The table includes some 220,000 clones, 77% detected once. Details on this clone: Its matching antigen is unknown.

The length of the CDR3 is 14 residues. Per germline, CDR1 LNHNV and CDR2 YYDKDF (reference sequence). V lost 6 bases and J 3 bases, leaving 15 bases between the germline ends. The source material was PBMCs. The V call is TRBV15, the J call TRBJ2-7; D uncertain. This receptor was obtained from a woman aged 55-75 years in good health and CMV-seropositive. CDR3 in amino acids: CATSQDRVDYEQYF. The CDR3 DNA sequence: TGTGCCACCAGTCAAGACCGGGTTGACTACGAGCAGTACTTC.